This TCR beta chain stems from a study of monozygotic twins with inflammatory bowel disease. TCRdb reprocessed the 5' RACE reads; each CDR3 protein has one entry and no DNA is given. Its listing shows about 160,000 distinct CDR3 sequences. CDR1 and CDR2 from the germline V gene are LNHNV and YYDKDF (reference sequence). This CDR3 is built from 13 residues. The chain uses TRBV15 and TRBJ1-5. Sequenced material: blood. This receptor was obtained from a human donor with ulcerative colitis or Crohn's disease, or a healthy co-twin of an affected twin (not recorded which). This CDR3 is CATSRDPSQPQHF.